The rows below give T cell receptor beta chains drawn from one sample of a study of blood T cell repertoires in COVID-19. This table comes from immunoSEQ multiplex PCR, and its TCRdb copy is limited to in-frame clones, with some not included. The sample lists hundreds of thousands of clones; 85% to 90% were seen once. What was sequenced was PBMCs or T cells enriched from blood (not recorded which). Receptors originate from a man aged 18 to 29 who had recovered from COVID-19. The conserved cysteine and the conserved F or W are not part of the CDR3 here. A D gene is named only where the DNA matches it firmly.

TRBV10-3,11,TRBJ1-2,NA,AISEREDYGYT
TRBV2,12,TRBJ2-5,TRBD2,ATRLAGVVETQY
TRBV5-2,22,TRBJ1-3,NA,ASNVIALPSLRGQDRGRRNTIY
TRBV27,13,TRBJ1-2,TRBD1,ASSPLQGAISGYT
TRBV27,11,TRBJ1-5,NA,ASSPGGLGPQH
TRBV5-5,12,TRBJ1-2,NA,ASSSPTGVYGYT
TRBV19,17,TRBJ2-4,NA,ASSHWSGQGTVAKNIQY
TRBV7-9,12,TRBJ1-2,NA,ASSHAPTKNGYT
TRBV6-1,16,TRBJ2-7,TRBD1,ASSAFRFPGTGRGEQY
TRBV28,13,TRBJ1-2,NA,ASSLPNSLIYGYT
TRBV30,16,TRBJ2-7,TRBD2,AWNSFGTSGGGSYEQY
TRBV28,13,TRBJ1-5,TRBD1,ASSRVDREGQPQH